A single sample is the source of the 26 T cell receptor beta chains below, sequenced in a study of blood T cell repertoires in COVID-19. The protocol was immunoSEQ multiplex PCR, while the TCRdb copy is restricted to in-frame clones and leaves out a portion. The sample lists some 200,000 clones; roughly 81% were seen once. The sequenced sample consisted of peripheral blood. The receptors shown here come from a man aged 45-65 years who had recovered from COVID-19.

The CDR3 reads CASSHVAGPPYNEQFF. CDR3 nucleotide sequence: TGTGCCAGCAGCCACGTAGCGGGCCCCCCCTACAATGAGCAGTTCTTC. The V and J genes are TRBV11-2 and TRBJ2-1; 7 positions agree with TRBD2. V shed 5 bases and J 2 bases; nucleotides not matched to a gene: 9. The CDR3 runs 16 residues. CDR1 SGHAT and CDR2 FQNNGV come from the germline V gene. The whole variable domain, remainder taken from reference TRBV11-2 and TRBJ2-1, is EAGVAQSPRYKIIEKRQSVAFWCNPISGHATLYWYQQILGQGPKLLIQFQNNGVVDDSQLPKDRFSAERLKGVDSTLKIQPAKLEDSAVYLCASSHVAGPPYNEQFFGPGTRLTVL.

V is TRBV5-5 and J is TRBJ2-7; the match to TRBD1 covers 7 bases. The trim removed 1 base at V and 1 base at J, leaving 8 bases unmatched. The CDR3 is 16 residues long. Germline V gene data show CDR1 as SGHKS and CDR2 as YYEKEE (reference sequence). In DNA, the CDR3 is TGTGCCAGCAGCTTGCTGGGAACGACAGGGTCCTACGAGCAGTACTTC. Residues: CASSLLGTTGSYEQYF.

This clone was detected only a few times. The chain joins TRBV28 to TRBJ1-6, with 8 bases lining up with TRBD1. Germline CDR1 reads MDHEN; CDR2 reads SYDVKM. The CDR3 runs 14 residues. Trimming cost V 6 bases and J 14 bases; bases outside gene matches: 12. The CDR3 loop reads CASRTQGAMKTLHF. The CDR3 DNA sequence: TGTGCCAGCAGGACTCAGGGGGCGATGAAAACCCTCCACTTT.

This clone was detected once. The rearrangement joins TRBV27 to TRBJ2-2; TRBD1 matches at 7 bases. The germline V gene encodes CDR1 MNHEY and CDR2 SMNVEV (reference sequence). Trimming took 2 bases from V and 7 from J; bases not matched to a gene: 13. The CDR3 sequence is 17 residues long. CDR3 DNA sequence: TGTGCCAGCAGTTTAAGGTCAACAGGGGTTATCGGCGGGGAGCTGTTTTTT. Amino acid sequence: CASSLRSTGVIGGELFF.

In its sample, this clone was seen a few times. The chain couples TRBV9 to TRBJ2-3; 7 positions match TRBD2. Germline CDR1 and CDR2: SGDLS and YYNGEE. After removal of 4 bases from V and 0 bases from J, the junction contained 5 bases not matched to a gene. CDR3 length: 15 residues. The CDR3 nucleotides are TGTGCCAGCAGCCTTCTAGCGGCTAGCACAGATACGCAGTATTTT. This encodes CASSLLAASTDTQYF.

The chain joins TRBV19 to TRBJ2-6; 7 nucleotides match TRBD1. Germline V gene data show CDR1 as LNHDA and CDR2 as SQIVND (reference sequence). The CDR3 spans 18 residues. The V segment lost 5 bases and the J segment 0 bases; nucleotides outside the gene matches: 10. Here the CDR3 reads CASSAGTGAGSGANVLTF. The CDR3 nucleotides are TGTGCCAGTAGTGCGGGTACAGGGGCAGGCTCTGGGGCCAACGTCCTGACTTTC.

The chain couples TRBV3-1 (or the pseudogene TRBV3-2) to TRBJ1-4; D is perhaps TRBD1 (6 bases). Looked up from germline, CDR1 is LGHDT and CDR2 is YNNKEL (reference sequence). This CDR3 region has 14 residues. The V and J ends lost 4 bases and 8 bases respectively, with 14 bases between them. The CDR3 loop is CASSLTGGREKLFF. The CDR3 DNA reads as TGTGCCAGCAGCCTGACAGGAGGTCGGGAAAAACTGTTTTTT.

This clone occurred once. This chain connects TRBV5-1 to TRBJ1-5; tentatively, D is TRBD1 (6 bases). The V end lost 4 bases, the J end lost 7 bases, and 18 bases lay between the germline ends. This CDR3 comprises 15 residues. Germline CDR1 SGHRS, CDR2 YFSETQ. The CDR3 region has the DNA TGCGCCAGCAGCCCACAGGGCTCATGGGGGCAGCCCCAGCATTTT. Protein sequence: CASSPQGSWGQPQHF.

The chain combines TRBV19 with TRBJ2-7, with 14 bases identical to TRBD2. V shed 2 bases and J 3 bases; nucleotides not matched to a gene: 3. The CDR3 extends over 16 amino acids. Germline loops: CDR1 LNHDA, CDR2 SQIVND (reference sequence). CDR3 nucleotide sequence: TGTGCCAGTAGTATAATCGGGACTAGCGGGAGCTACGAGCAGTACTTC. Amino acids: CASSIIGTSGSYEQYF.

The chain employs TRBV7-8 and TRBJ1-6, with D unclear. Germline CDR1 is SGHVS and CDR2 is FQNEAQ. Between the trimmed V and J ends, which lost 4 bases and 1 base, there was a span of 20 bases. CDR3 length equals 19 residues. The DNA for the CDR3 is TGTGCCAGCAGCTCCAGGACGGGAGAGGGTGGGTCCTATAATTCACCCCTCCACTTT. This gives the protein CASSSRTGEGGSYNSPLHF.

The V and J genes are TRBV11-2 and TRBJ2-1; maybe TRBD1 (6 bases). CDR3 length: 15 amino acids. The germline CDR1 and CDR2 sequences are SGHAT and FQNNGV. Trimming took 5 bases from V and 2 from J, leaving 13 bases between them. The CDR3 region has the DNA TGTGCCAGCAGCGCGGACAGATACACCTACAATGAGCAGTTCTTC. Translating it yields CASSADRYTYNEQFF.

For the CDR3, the DNA is TGTGCCACCAGTGAGGAGGGCTACTACAATGAGCAGTTCTTC. Translated, it gives CATSEEGYYNEQFF. This sequence joins TRBV24-1 and TRBJ2-1; D perhaps matches TRBD2 (6 bases). V was cut by 4 bases and J by 3 bases, with 9 bases left in between. CDR3 length: 14 residues. CDR1 and CDR2 (germline): KGHDR, SFDVKD.

This clone is a singleton in its sample. V gene TRBV7-8 combines with J gene TRBJ2-7; D is unclear. Deletions cut 3 bases from V and 4 bases from J, with 10 bases between. The germline CDR1 and CDR2 sequences are SGHVS and FQNEAQ. The CDR3 is 13 amino acids. CDR3 amino acids: CASSFYRNYEQYF. The CDR3 bases are TGTGCCAGCAGCTTTTACAGAAATTACGAGCAGTACTTC. The variable domain in full, with the rest retrieved from reference TRBV7-8 and TRBJ2-7, is GAGVSQSPRYKVAKRGQDVALRCDPISGHVSLFWYQQALGQGPEFLTYFQNEAQLDKSGLPSDRFFAERPEGSVSTLKIQRTQQEDSAVYLCASSFYRNYEQYFGPGTRLTVT.

The chain joins TRBV7-9 to TRBJ2-2; 8 positions match TRBD1. CDR3 size: 17 residues. Per the germline V gene, CDR1 is SEHNR and CDR2 is FQNEAQ (reference sequence). The V gene end was trimmed by 1 base and the J gene end by 3 bases; junction bases not matched to a gene: 7. CDR3 coding DNA: TGTGCCAGCAGCTTAGAGCAGGGGGCGTTTGACACCGGGGAGCTGTTTTTT. Translation gives CASSLEQGAFDTGELFF.

The J gene is TRBJ1-2, the V gene TRBV6-5, with D possibly TRBD1 on 6 matching bases. This CDR3 is 14 amino acids long. CDR1 is MNHEY and CDR2 is SVGAGI in the germline V gene. The germline V and J ends were trimmed by 5 bases and 4 bases, with 14 bases remaining between them. CDR3 loop: CASSTGTRGYGYTF. CDR3 DNA: TGTGCCAGCAGTACAGGGACCCGGGGCTATGGCTACACCTTC.

This clone was seen only a few times. The chain carries TRBV3-1 (or the pseudogene TRBV3-2) and TRBJ2-7, with 11 positions matching TRBD2. The germline gives CDR1 LGHDT, CDR2 YNNKEL (reference sequence). The CDR3 has 15 amino acids. The V gene end was trimmed by 4 bases and the J gene end by 0 bases; junction bases not matched to a gene: 2. CDR3 nucleotides: TGTGCCAGCAGCCTAGGGACTAGCGGCTCCTACGAGCAGTACTTC. As protein: CASSLGTSGSYEQYF.

The chain has TRBV29-1 and TRBJ2-7, with D possibly being TRBD1 (6 bases). This CDR3 is 12 amino acids long. Trimming shortened V by 5 bases and J by 5 bases, and 13 bases separated the two germline ends. Germline-derived CDR1 and CDR2 are SQVTM and ANQGSEA. The DNA for the CDR3 is TGCAGCGTTCGGGTGGACAGCCACGAGCAGTACTTC. Residues: CSVRVDSHEQYF.

This sequence joins TRBV19 and TRBJ1-2, with 9 bases fitting TRBD1. CDR1 and CDR2 (germline): LNHDA, SQIVND (reference sequence). With V trimmed by 3 bases and J by 0 bases, 2 bases remained unmatched. This CDR3 comprises 15 residues. The CDR3 here is CASSIGQGTNYGYTF. CDR3 sequence (DNA): TGTGCCAGTAGTATCGGACAGGGGACTAACTATGGCTACACCTTC.

The chain carries TRBV6-5 and TRBJ2-7; 7 nucleotides align to TRBD2. The CDR3 covers 15 residues. V gave up 6 bases and J gave up 2 bases; unmatched junction bases: 10. Germline CDR1 reads MNHEY; CDR2 reads SVGAGI. The CDR3 sequence is CASRPGLGEAYEQYF. CDR3 bases: TGTGCCAGCAGACCCGGACTAGGCGAGGCCTACGAGCAGTACTTC.

This chain connects TRBV7-2 to TRBJ2-5, with 14 bases fitting TRBD2. Unmatched junction bases numbered 8, after V lost 5 bases and J lost 0 bases. The CDR3 runs to 18 residues. Germline V gives CDR1 SGHTA, CDR2 FQGNSA. The CDR3, as DNA: TGTGCCAGCAGCCCTCGACTAGCGGGAGGGCCCAACCAAGAGACCCAGTACTTC. Its protein product is CASSPRLAGGPNQETQYF.

This clone was seen a handful of times. This chain connects TRBV5-1 to TRBJ2-7; 10 bases are a match to TRBD2. The J segment lost 2 bases and the V segment lost 2 bases, leaving 4 bases of the junction unmatched. This CDR3 is 15 amino acids long. Germline CDR1 reads SGHRS; CDR2 reads YFSETQ. The CDR3 is CASSLHGTSAYEQYF. The CDR3 bases are TGCGCCAGCAGCTTACATGGGACTAGCGCCTACGAGCAGTACTTC.

The chain employs TRBV5-6 and TRBJ2-7; D is unresolved. V was trimmed by 0 bases and J by 5 bases, leaving 9 bases between them. Germline loops: CDR1 SGHDT, CDR2 YYEEEE. The CDR3 consists of 13 residues. CDR3 region: CASSLAPENEQYF. In DNA, the CDR3 is TGTGCCAGCAGCTTGGCCCCAGAAAACGAGCAGTACTTC. The entire variable domain, with the rest obtained from reference TRBV5-6 and TRBJ2-7, is as follows: DAGVTQSPTHLIKTRGQQVTLRCSPKSGHDTVSWYQQALGQGPQFIFQYYEEEERQRGNFPDRFSGHQFPNYSSELNVNALLLGDSALYLCASSLAPENEQYFGPGTRLTVT.

This rearrangement joins TRBV6-6 to TRBJ1-6; D is undetermined. Germline CDR1 and CDR2: MNHNY and SVGAGI (reference sequence). V was clipped by 3 bases and J by 0 bases, with 6 bases between them. CDR3 length equals 15 residues. Written as DNA, the CDR3 is TGTGCCAGCAGTTATGTCAGCTCCTATAATTCACCCCTCCACTTT. It codes for CASSYVSSYNSPLHF.

This clone has a single count. The gene calls are TRBV9 and TRBJ2-1; 9 nucleotides line up with TRBD1. The trim removed 4 bases at V and 3 bases at J, leaving 8 bases unmatched. The CDR3 covers 16 residues. The germline V gene encodes CDR1 SGDLS and CDR2 YYNGEE. The CDR3 bases are TGTGCCAGCAGCTTAACCGGGACAGGGAACTACAATGAGCAGTTCTTC. It encodes CASSLTGTGNYNEQFF.

The CDR3 bases are TGTGCCAGCAGGGCCCGACAGGGGGCCATAAACACTGAAGCTTTCTTT. As protein: CASRARQGAINTEAFF. The gene calls are TRBV2 and TRBJ1-1, with 10 bases fitting TRBD1. Germline CDR1 and CDR2: SNHLY and FYNNEI. The CDR3 is 16 residues long. Losses at the gene ends were 6 bases for V and 2 bases for J; bases not matched to a gene: 9.

V gene TRBV23-1 combines with J gene TRBJ1-5; weak D call: TRBD1 (5 bases). TRBV23-1 is recorded as an ORF, its role being uncertain. Trimming took 2 bases from V and 4 from J, leaving 15 bases between them. The CDR3 loop spans 16 amino acids. The CDR3 DNA sequence: TGCGCCAGCAGTCAACAGGGCCGATCCCAGAATCAGCCCCAGCATTTT. The encoded protein is CASSQQGRSQNQPQHF.